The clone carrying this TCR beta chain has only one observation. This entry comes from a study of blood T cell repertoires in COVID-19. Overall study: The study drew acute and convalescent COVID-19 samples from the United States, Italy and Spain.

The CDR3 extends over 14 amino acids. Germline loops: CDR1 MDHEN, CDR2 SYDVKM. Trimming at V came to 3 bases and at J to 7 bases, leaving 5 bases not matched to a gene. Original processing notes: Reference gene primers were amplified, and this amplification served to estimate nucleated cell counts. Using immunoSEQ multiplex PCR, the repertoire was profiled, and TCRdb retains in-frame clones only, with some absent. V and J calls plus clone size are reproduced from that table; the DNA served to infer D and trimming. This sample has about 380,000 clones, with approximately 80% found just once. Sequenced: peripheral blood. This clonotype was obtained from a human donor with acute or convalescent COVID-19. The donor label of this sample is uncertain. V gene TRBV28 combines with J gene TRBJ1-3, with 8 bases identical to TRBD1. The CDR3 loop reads CASSLGQAHNTIYF. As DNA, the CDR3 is TGTGCCAGCAGTTTGGGACAGGCGCATAACACCATATATTTT.